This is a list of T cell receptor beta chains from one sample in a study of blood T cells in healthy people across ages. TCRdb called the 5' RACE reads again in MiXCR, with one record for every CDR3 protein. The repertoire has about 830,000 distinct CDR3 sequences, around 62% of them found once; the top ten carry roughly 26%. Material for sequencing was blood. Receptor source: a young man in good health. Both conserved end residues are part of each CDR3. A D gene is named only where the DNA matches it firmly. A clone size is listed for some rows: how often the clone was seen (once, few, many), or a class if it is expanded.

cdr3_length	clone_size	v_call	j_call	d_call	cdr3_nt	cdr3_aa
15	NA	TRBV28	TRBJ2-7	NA	TGTGCCAGCATCCCAGCCGACGATAGCTCCTACGAGCAGTACTTC	CASIPADDSSYEQYF
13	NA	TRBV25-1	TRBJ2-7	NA	TGTGCCAGCAGTGAGTATCCCCACTACGAGCAGTACTTC	CASSEYPHYEQYF
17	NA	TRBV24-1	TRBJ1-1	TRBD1	TGTGCCACGATCATCCGGGACAGGGGGCGGGATAAGGCTGAAGCTTTCTTT	CATIIRDRGRDKAEAFF
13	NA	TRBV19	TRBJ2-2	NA	TGTGCCAGTAGTATAAGGGCGGGAGGGGAGCTGTTTTTT	CASSIRAGGELFF
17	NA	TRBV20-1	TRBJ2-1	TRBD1	TGTAGTGCTTTCCCGGGACAGGGGACCTTTTCCTACAATGAGCAGTTCTTC	CSAFPGQGTFSYNEQFF
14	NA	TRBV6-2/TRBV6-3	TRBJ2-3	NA	TGTGCCAGCAGTTACAAGGGGAGCACAGATACGCAGTATTTT	CASSYKGSTDTQYF
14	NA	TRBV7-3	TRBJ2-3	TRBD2	TGTGCCAGCAGCTTAGGGACTAGTCACGATACGCAGTATTTT	CASSLGTSHDTQYF
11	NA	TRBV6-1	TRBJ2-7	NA	TGTGCCAAAAAGGCTACCTACGAGCAGTACTTC	CAKKATYEQYF
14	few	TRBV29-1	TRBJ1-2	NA	TGCAGCGTTCCGAGGCCCCAGGGTCCTAGGGGCTACACCTTC	CSVPRPQGPRGYTF
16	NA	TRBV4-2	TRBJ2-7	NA	TGTGCCAGCAGCCCAGGAGGGGGCCCTTACTACAATGAGCAGTACTTC	CASSPGGGPYYNEQYF
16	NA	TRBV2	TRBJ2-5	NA	TGTGCCAGCAGTGGGGAACAGGGATCGTACCAAGAGACCCAGTACTTC	CASSGEQGSYQETQYF
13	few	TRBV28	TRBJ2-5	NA	TGTGCCAGCATCGACTGGGTGGGAGAGACCCAGTACTTC	CASIDWVGETQYF
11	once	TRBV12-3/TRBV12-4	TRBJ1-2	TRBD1	TGTGCCAGCAGCAGGGGGGGAGGCTACACCTTC	CASSRGGGYTF
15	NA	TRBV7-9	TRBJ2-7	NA	TGTGCCAGCAGCTCAGTCCGGGAACAAAAATACGAGCAGTACTTC	CASSSVREQKYEQYF
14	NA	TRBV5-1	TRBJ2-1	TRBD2	TGCGCCAGCAGCGTGGGAGGTAGCGGGGATGAGCAGTTCTTC	CASSVGGSGDEQFF
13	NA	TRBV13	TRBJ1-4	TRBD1	TGTGCCAGCAGCCCCAGGGGGGGTGAAAAACTGTTTTTT	CASSPRGGEKLFF
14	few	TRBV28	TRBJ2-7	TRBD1	TGTGCCAGCAGTTTCCTACGGACAGGGGTCGAGCAGTACTTC	CASSFLRTGVEQYF
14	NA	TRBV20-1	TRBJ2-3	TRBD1	TGCAGTGCGCCCGGACAGGGAAGCACAGATACGCAGTATTTT	CSAPGQGSTDTQYF
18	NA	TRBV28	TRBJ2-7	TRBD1	TGTGCCAGCAGTTTGCCTGTGTTACGCAGGGGGCGGTCGGAGGAGCAGTACTTC	CASSLPVLRRGRSEEQYF
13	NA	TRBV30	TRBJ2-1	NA	TGTGCCTGGAGTGTTCGCGGTTACAATGAGCAGTTCTTC	CAWSVRGYNEQFF
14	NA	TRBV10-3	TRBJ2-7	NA	TGTGCCATCAGTTCGGACGGGACCTCCTACGAGCAGTACTTC	CAISSDGTSYEQYF
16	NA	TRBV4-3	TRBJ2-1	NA	TGCGCCAGCAGCCTAAAGGCAGGGAGCGCCACAAGTGAGCAGTTCTTC	CASSLKAGSATSEQFF
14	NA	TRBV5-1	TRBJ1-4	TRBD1	TGCGCCAGCAGCCTGACAGGGAGACGTGAAAAACTGTTTTTT	CASSLTGRREKLFF
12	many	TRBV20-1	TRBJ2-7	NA	TGCAGTGCTAGCCAGGGATCCTACGAGCAGTACTTC	CSASQGSYEQYF
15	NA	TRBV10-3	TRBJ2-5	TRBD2	TGTGCCATCAGTGAGGGGAGTACTAGCGCGGAGACCCAGTACTTC	CAISEGSTSAETQYF
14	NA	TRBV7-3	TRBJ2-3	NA	TGTGCCAGCAGCCTTTTAATGCCCCCAGATACGCAGTATTTT	CASSLLMPPDTQYF
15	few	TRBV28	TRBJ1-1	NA	TGTGCCAGCAGAACGACCGGGACGGATCACACTGAAGCTTTCTTT	CASRTTGTDHTEAFF
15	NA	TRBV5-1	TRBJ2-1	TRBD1	TGCGCCAGCAGCTTGGGCGGACAGGGGAGGGTTGAGCAGTTCTTC	CASSLGGQGRVEQFF
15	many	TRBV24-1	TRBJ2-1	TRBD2	TGTGCCACCAGTGGGGCTAGCGGGGGCTACAATGAGCAGTTCTTC	CATSGASGGYNEQFF
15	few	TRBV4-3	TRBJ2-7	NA	TGCGCCAGCAGCCAAGATCGGTTTTCAGTTTACGAGCAGTACTTC	CASSQDRFSVYEQYF
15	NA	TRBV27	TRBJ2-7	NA	TGTGCCAGCAATACCGGGACAAAATTGTTCTACGAGCAGTACTTC	CASNTGTKLFYEQYF
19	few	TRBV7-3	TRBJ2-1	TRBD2	TGTGCCAGCAGCTCCCCTGGGACTAGCGGGCAAAGCTCCTACAATGAGCAGTTCTTC	CASSSPGTSGQSSYNEQFF
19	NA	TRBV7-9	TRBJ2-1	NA	TGTGCCAGCAGCAACCCTGCGTTGGGGGTGCCCAGGGTCCGCTCTGAGCAGTTCTTC	CASSNPALGVPRVRSEQFF
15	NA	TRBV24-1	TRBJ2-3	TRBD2	TGTGCCACCAGTGTTACGCGGGGGGGCGAGGATACGCAGTATTTT	CATSVTRGGEDTQYF
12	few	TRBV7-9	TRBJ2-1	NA	TGTGCCAGCAGTCGACAGGGAGGTGAGCAGTTCTTC	CASSRQGGEQFF
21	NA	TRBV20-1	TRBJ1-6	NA	TGCAGTGCCGTGCAGGCCGACACGAGTACACATCTGAGCTCCTATAATTCACCCCTCCACTTT	CSAVQADTSTHLSSYNSPLHF
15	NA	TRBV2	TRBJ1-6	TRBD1	TGTGCCAGCGGATCAGGGGGCGCGGGTAATTCACCCCTCCACTTT	CASGSGGAGNSPLHF
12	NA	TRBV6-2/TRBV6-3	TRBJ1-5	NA	TGTGCCAGCAGGAGAAGTTTCCAGCCCCAGCATTTT	CASRRSFQPQHF
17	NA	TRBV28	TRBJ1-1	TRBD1	TGTGCCAGCAGCCTAGAGACAGGGCCTGTCATGAACACTGAAGCTTTCTTT	CASSLETGPVMNTEAFF
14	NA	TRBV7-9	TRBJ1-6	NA	TGTGCCAGCAGCTTAGGGGGCAGAAATTCACCCCTCCACTTT	CASSLGGRNSPLHF
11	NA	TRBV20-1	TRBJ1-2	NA	TGCAGTGCTAGAGATCTCGATGGCTACACCTTC	CSARDLDGYTF
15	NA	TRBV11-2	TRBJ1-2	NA	TGTGCCAGCAGCTTAATGATAACGGGGAACTATGGCTACACCTTC	CASSLMITGNYGYTF
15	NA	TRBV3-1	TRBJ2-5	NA	TGTGCCAGCAGACCCCGGGGGAATCTGAAAGAGACCCAGTACTTC	CASRPRGNLKETQYF
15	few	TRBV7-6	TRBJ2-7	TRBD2	TGTGCCAGCAGCCCCCGGACTAGCTTCTCCTACGAGCAGTACTTC	CASSPRTSFSYEQYF
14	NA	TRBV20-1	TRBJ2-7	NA	TGCAGTGCTAGAGATCACCAGGGCATCTACGAGCAGTACTTC	CSARDHQGIYEQYF
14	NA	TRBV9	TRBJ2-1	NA	TGTGCCAGCAGCCCCCGGGGGGCAGACAATGAGCAGTTCTTC	CASSPRGADNEQFF
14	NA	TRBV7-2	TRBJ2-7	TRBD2	TGTGCCAGCAGTTCTAGCGGGGTATCCTACGAGCAGTACTTC	CASSSSGVSYEQYF
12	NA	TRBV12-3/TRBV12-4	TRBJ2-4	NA	TGTGCCAGCAGGGCCGGGACAACGGTACAGTACTTC	CASRAGTTVQYF
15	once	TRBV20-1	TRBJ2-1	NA	TGCAGTGCTAGTGGGGGGGGCAGCTCCTACAATGAGCAGTGCTTC	CSASGGGSSYNEQCF
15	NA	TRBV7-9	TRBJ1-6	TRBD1	TGTGCCAGCAGCTTAGGACAGGGGGCTTCGTCACCCCTCCACTTT	CASSLGQGASSPLHF
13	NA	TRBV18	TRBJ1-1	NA	TGTGCCAGCTCACCAAGTCCGAACACTGAAGCTTTCTTT	CASSPSPNTEAFF
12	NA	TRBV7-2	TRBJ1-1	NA	TGTGCCAGTAGTGGGAGGGTTCCTGAAGCTTTCTTT	CASSGRVPEAFF